These 6 T cell receptor beta chains share one sample of origin, sequenced in a study of blood T cells in healthy people across ages. Next came a second PCR, run for roughly 7 to 12 cycles, which used a sample-barcoded 5' primer along with a J-beta primer mix. One entry per CDR3 protein results from TCRdb running MiXCR on the 5' RACE reads. The sample has more than 800,000 distinct CDR3 sequences; under 35% are singletons. Sequenced: blood. All receptors derive from a woman older than 75 in good health.

The table lists this clonotype with many counts. The V gene is TRBV12-3 or TRBV12-4, the J gene TRBJ2-1, with D perhaps TRBD2 (5 bases). This CDR3 has 18 residues. V was cut by 4 bases and J by 5 bases, with 24 bases left in between. As DNA, the CDR3 is TGTGCCAGCAGTTCCCCAGTGGGCGGGCTTGTGACCAACAATGAGCAGTTCTTC. Protein sequence: CASSSPVGGLVTNNEQFF.

This clonotype was recorded many times. The chain carries TRBV5-1 and TRBJ2-3; the D gene is possibly TRBD2 (6 bases). The CDR3 totals 12 residues. Germline V CDR1 and CDR2: SGHRS, YFSETQ. The V end was cut by 0 bases, the J end by 10 bases, with 9 bases between. CDR3 in amino acids: CASSLGGGSQYF. In DNA form, the CDR3 reads TGCGCCAGCAGCTTGGGTGGGGGGTCGCAGTATTTT.

Regarding this clonotype: A read error may be the cause here, since a much bigger clone is one base away. The genes are TRBV4-2 and TRBJ1-2, with D tentatively TRBD1 (6 bases). Germline V gene sequence: CDR1 LGHNA, CDR2 YNFKEQ. The length of the CDR3 is 13 residues. V lost 4 bases and J 8 bases, leaving 14 bases between the germline ends. CDR3 in DNA: TGTGCCAGCAGCCGGGAAACAGGGTTCGGCTACACCTTC. This gives the protein CASSRETGFGYTF.

This clonotype was counted at least ten times. V and J are TRBV5-1 and TRBJ1-1; D may be TRBD1 (5 bases). The germline V and J ends were trimmed by 1 base and 5 bases, with 12 bases remaining between them. Germline V gives CDR1 SGHRS, CDR2 YFSETQ. The CDR3 consists of 14 residues. Here the CDR3 reads CASSLPSGGTEAFF. CDR3 coding DNA: TGCGCCAGCAGCTTGCCCAGCGGGGGAACTGAAGCTTTCTTT.

V gene TRBV11-2 combines with J gene TRBJ2-1; tentatively, D is TRBD2 (6 bases). Trimming removed 5 bases at V and 7 bases at J, with 21 bases between. Germline CDR1 and CDR2: SGHAT and FQNNGV. This CDR3 is 16 amino acids long. The CDR3 nucleotides read TGTGCCAGCAGCCCGGGGCCCGGGGGTATAATGAATGAGCAGTTCTTC. This sequence encodes CASSPGPGGIMNEQFF.

This clonotype was observed many times. The chain has TRBV9 and TRBJ2-1, with no clear D. V lost 0 bases, J lost 9 bases, and 10 bases lay in between. This CDR3 spans 13 amino acids. CDR1 is SGDLS and CDR2 is YYNGEE in the germline V gene. The CDR3 region is CASSVGVAGEQFF. Here the CDR3 DNA reads TGTGCCAGCAGCGTAGGAGTTGCTGGTGAGCAGTTCTTC.